This section outlines one TCR beta chain sequence together with its context. The antigen is not known. These data come from a study of shared clonotypes between healthy human individuals. Study-level background: The cohort comprised a couple of women and a few men. Their ages spanned 18 to 49 years. Study conclusions and caveats: Among donors, sharing of clonotypes was expected to be affected by sequencing depth.

V was shortened by 6 bases and J by 4 bases, with 15 bases between the two germline ends. Germline CDR1 and CDR2: SGHVS and FQNEAQ. The CDR3 loop spans 14 amino acids. It was CD45RO-negative cells, positively selected for CCR7, that made up naive CD8 cells, with terminally differentiated effector memory CD45RA+ cells excluded. The deep-level immunoSEQ assay was used. Per the original data handling: There were no quality scores in the junction-only immunoSEQ sequences, so filtering differed. Sequenced by immunoSEQ multiplex PCR; TCRdb stores in-frame clones only, minus some. The V and J calls and clone size were taken over from that table, and D and trimming were inferred from the DNA. The repertoire holds about 820,000 clones, with about 92% as singletons.

This receptor was obtained from a man aged 25-45 years in good health. Sequenced material: naive CD8+ T cells sorted from blood. The chain has TRBV7-8 and TRBJ1-2, with D perhaps TRBD1 (6 bases). The CDR3 reads CASSTTGQPYGYTF. CDR3 DNA: TGTGCCAGCAGTACTACGGGACAACCCTATGGCTACACCTTC.